This T cell receptor beta chain is from a study of control samples from healthy donors and cancer patients. TCRdb's copy holds only in-frame clones and misses some; the assay was immunoSEQ multiplex PCR. The sample records just over 80,000 clones, over 85% being singletons. CDR1 and CDR2 from the germline V gene are MDHEN and SYDVKM. The CDR3 runs to 17 residues. Losses at the gene ends were 3 bases for V and 3 bases for J; bases not matched to a gene: 12. This clone was observed once. The sequence was obtained from a man aged 45-65 years in good health. The V call is TRBV28, the J call TRBJ2-7; 9 bases are shared with TRBD1. Sequencing used blood. The CDR3 protein is CASSFFYKPGQGYEQYF. The CDR3 DNA sequence: TGTGCCAGCAGTTTCTTCTATAAACCGGGACAGGGCTACGAGCAGTACTTC.